Each of the 9 T cell receptor beta chains below was sequenced from the same sample in a study of cytomegalovirus exposure and HLA in healthy donors. In the PCR, 60 Vbeta and 13 Jbeta primers were used. Some clones are missing from TCRdb's copy, which holds only in-frame ones; the method was immunoSEQ multiplex PCR. Found here are some 77,000 clones, around 79% of them singletons; the top ten hold about 22%. Material: PBMCs. Receptors were obtained from a woman in her forties in good health and CMV-seropositive.

The V call is TRBV5-4, the J call TRBJ1-1; a possible D gene is TRBD1 (6 bases). This CDR3 contains 13 residues. Germline V gives CDR1 SGHNT, CDR2 YYREEE (reference sequence). The germline V and J ends were trimmed by 3 bases and 4 bases, with 10 bases remaining between them. The CDR3 reads CASSSPGVTEAFF. Written as DNA, the CDR3 is TGTGCCAGCAGCTCACCAGGGGTCACTGAAGCTTTCTTT.

V gene TRBV4-1 combines with J gene TRBJ2-1, with 9 bases identical to TRBD1. The germline V gene encodes CDR1 MGHRA and CDR2 YSYEKL. CDR3 length: 16 residues. V shed 1 base and J 7 bases; nucleotides not matched to a gene: 8. CDR3 in amino acids: CASSQAGTGFQNEQFF. Here the CDR3 DNA reads TGCGCCAGCAGCCAAGCCGGGACAGGGTTTCAAAATGAGCAGTTCTTC.

This chain uses TRBV11-1 with TRBJ2-7; 11 bases align to TRBD1. Germline values: CDR1 SGHAT, CDR2 FQDESV (reference sequence). The CDR3 is made up of 14 amino acids. Trimming at V came to 4 bases and at J to 7 bases, leaving 6 bases not matched to a gene. The chain's CDR3 is CASSSGQGVWEQYF. CDR3 bases: TGTGCCAGCAGCTCGGGACAGGGGGTTTGGGAGCAGTACTTC. Filled out from reference TRBV11-1 and TRBJ2-7, the complete variable domain reads EAEVAQSPRYKITEKSQAVAFWCDPISGHATLYWYRQILGQGPELLVQFQDESVVDDSQLPKDRFSAERLKGVDSTLKIQPAELGDSAMYLCASSSGQGVWEQYFGPGTRLTVT.

This rearrangement joins TRBV7-9 to TRBJ2-7, with TRBD2 matching over 7 bases. The germline CDR1 and CDR2 sequences are SEHNR and FQNEAQ (reference sequence). After removal of 2 bases from V and 6 bases from J, the junction contained 4 bases not matched to a gene. The CDR3 sequence is 13 residues long. The CDR3 loop is CASSLNAGVEQYF. The CDR3 DNA reads as TGTGCCAGCAGCTTAAACGCGGGGGTCGAGCAGTACTTC. The full variable domain, in which reference TRBV7-9 and TRBJ2-7 provide the parts outside the CDR3, is DTGVSQNPRHKITKRGQNVTFRCDPISEHNRLYWYRQTLGQGPEFLTYFQNEAQLEKSRLLSDRFSAERPKGSFSTLEIQRTEQGDSAMYLCASSLNAGVEQYFGPGTRLTVT.

The rearrangement joins TRBV5-1 to TRBJ2-2; D is undetermined. Per germline, CDR1 SGHRS and CDR2 YFSETQ. The V end was cut by 0 bases, the J end by 8 bases, with 14 bases between. The CDR3 sequence is 15 residues long. CDR3 region: CASSLVSGFEGELFF. The CDR3 DNA is TGCGCCAGCAGCTTGGTATCGGGTTTTGAGGGGGAGCTGTTTTTT.

V gene TRBV28 combines with J gene TRBJ1-5, with TRBD1 matching over 7 bases. CDR1 is MDHEN and CDR2 is SYDVKM in the germline V gene. V was pared by 1 base and J by 3 bases, with 3 bases of the junction left unmatched. The CDR3 extends over 15 amino acids. The CDR3 region is CASSLSGQYNQPQHF. The CDR3 bases are TGTGCCAGCAGTTTATCGGGACAGTACAATCAGCCCCAGCATTTT.

V gene TRBV2 combines with J gene TRBJ1-2; D unresolved. V lost 6 bases to trimming and J lost 2 bases, with 13 bases between them. Germline values: CDR1 SNHLY, CDR2 FYNNEI. The CDR3 has 14 residues. The CDR3 DNA is TGTGCCAGCAGCCCAGACCCCAGGAACTATGGCTACACCTTC. Amino acid sequence: CASSPDPRNYGYTF.

This chain uses TRBV30 with TRBJ2-7, with 14 bases lining up with TRBD2. Unmatched junction bases numbered 8, after V lost 3 bases and J lost 4 bases. Germline lookup yields CDR1 GTSNPN and CDR2 SVGIG (reference sequence). The CDR3 has 16 amino acids. Here the CDR3 reads CAWSLRTSGRQYEQYF. The CDR3 coding sequence is TGTGCCTGGAGCCTTCGGACTAGCGGGAGGCAGTACGAGCAGTACTTC.

The chain recombines TRBV2 with TRBJ2-5; D might be TRBD2 (6 bases). From germline, CDR1 is SNHLY and CDR2 FYNNEI. V lost 8 bases and J 5 bases, leaving 12 bases between the germline ends. The CDR3 consists of 12 residues. CDR3 residues: CASRSGGETQYF. The CDR3 nucleotides are TGTGCCAGCCGCTCTGGGGGGGAGACCCAGTACTTC. Based on the CDR3 plus reference TRBV2 and TRBJ2-5, the full variable domain is EPEVTQTPSHQVTQMGQEVILRCVPISNHLYFYWYRQILGQKVEFLVSFYNNEISEKSEIFDDQFSVERPDGSNFTLKIRSTKLEDSAMYFCASRSGGETQYFGPGTRLLVL.